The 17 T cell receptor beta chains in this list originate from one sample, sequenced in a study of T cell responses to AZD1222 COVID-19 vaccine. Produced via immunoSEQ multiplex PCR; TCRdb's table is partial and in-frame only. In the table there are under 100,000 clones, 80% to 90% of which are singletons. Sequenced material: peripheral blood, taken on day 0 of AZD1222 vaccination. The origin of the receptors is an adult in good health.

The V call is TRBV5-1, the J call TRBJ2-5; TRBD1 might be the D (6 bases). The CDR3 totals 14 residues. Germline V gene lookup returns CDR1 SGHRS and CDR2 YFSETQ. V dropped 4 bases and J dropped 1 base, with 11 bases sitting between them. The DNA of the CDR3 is TGCGCCAGCAGCGTGGACAGCTCCCAAGAGACCCAGTACTTC. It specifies CASSVDSSQETQYF.

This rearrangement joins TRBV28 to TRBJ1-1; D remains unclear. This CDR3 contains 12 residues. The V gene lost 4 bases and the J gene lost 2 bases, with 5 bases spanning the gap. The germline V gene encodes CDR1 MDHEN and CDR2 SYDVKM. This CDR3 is CASSYDNTEAFF. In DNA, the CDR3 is TGTGCCAGCAGTTATGATAACACTGAAGCTTTCTTT. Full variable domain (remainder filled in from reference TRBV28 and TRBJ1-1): DVKVTQSSRYLVKRTGEKVFLECVQDMDHENMFWYRQDPGLGLRLIYFSYDVKMKEKGDIPEGYSVSREKKERFSLILESASTNQTSMYLCASSYDNTEAFFGQGTRLTVV.

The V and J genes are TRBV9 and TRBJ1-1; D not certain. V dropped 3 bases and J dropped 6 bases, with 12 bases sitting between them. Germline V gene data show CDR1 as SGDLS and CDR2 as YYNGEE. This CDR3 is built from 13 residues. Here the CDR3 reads CASSDRDSAEAFF. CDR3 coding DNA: TGTGCCAGCAGCGACCGGGATAGCGCTGAAGCTTTCTTT.

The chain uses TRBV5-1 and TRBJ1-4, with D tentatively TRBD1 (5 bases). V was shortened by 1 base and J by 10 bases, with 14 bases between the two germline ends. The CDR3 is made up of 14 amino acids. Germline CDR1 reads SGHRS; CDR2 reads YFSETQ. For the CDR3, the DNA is TGCGCCAGCAGCTTGAACGGGGACCCAGGAAAACTGTTTTTT. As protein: CASSLNGDPGKLFF.

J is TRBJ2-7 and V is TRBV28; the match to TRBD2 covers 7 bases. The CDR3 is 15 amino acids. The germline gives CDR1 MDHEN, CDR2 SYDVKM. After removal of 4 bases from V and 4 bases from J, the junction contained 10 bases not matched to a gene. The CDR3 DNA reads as TGTGCCAGCAGTTCCCTCCGGGAGGTGGGTTACGAGCAGTACTTC. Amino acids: CASSSLREVGYEQYF.

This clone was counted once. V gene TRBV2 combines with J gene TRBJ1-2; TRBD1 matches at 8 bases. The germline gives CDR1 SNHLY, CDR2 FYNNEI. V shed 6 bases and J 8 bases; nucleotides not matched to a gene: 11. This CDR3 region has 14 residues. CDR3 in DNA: TGTGCCAGCAGATCCACAGGACAGGGAGGAGGCTACACCTTC. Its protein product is CASRSTGQGGGYTF.

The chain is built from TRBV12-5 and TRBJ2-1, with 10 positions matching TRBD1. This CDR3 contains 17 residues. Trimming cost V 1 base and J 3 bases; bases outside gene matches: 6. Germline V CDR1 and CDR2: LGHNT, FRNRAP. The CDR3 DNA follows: TGTGCTAGTGGTTTGGGCCGGACAGGGGGACTCTACAATGAGCAGTTCTTC. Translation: CASGLGRTGGLYNEQFF.

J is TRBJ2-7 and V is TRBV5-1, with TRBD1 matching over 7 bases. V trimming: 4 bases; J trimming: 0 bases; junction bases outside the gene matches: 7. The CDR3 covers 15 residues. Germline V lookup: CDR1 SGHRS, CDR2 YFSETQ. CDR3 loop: CASSLQGPVSYEQYF. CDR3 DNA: TGCGCCAGCAGCCTACAGGGGCCCGTCTCCTACGAGCAGTACTTC.

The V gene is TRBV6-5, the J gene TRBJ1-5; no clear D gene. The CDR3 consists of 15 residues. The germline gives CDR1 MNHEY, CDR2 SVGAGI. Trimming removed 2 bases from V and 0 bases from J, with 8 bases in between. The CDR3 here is CASSYGPYSNQPQHF. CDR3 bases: TGTGCCAGCAGTTACGGACCTTATAGCAATCAGCCCCAGCATTTT.

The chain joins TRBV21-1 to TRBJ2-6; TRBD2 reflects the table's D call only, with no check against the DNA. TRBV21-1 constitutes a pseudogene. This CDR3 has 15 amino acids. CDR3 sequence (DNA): TGTGCCAGCATGACGGGGGGCTCTGGGGCCAACGTCCTGACTTTC. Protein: CASMTGGSGANVLTF.

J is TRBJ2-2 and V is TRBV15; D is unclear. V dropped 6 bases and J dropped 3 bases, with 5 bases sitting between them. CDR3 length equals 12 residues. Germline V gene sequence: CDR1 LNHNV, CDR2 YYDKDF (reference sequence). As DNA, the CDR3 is TGTGCCACCAGAAGACACACCGGGGAGCTGTTTTTT. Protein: CATRRHTGELFF.

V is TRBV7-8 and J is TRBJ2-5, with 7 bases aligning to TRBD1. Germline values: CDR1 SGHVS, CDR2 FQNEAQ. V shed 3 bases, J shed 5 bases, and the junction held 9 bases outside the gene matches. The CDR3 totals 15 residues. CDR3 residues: CASSFGQDDRETQYF. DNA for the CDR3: TGTGCCAGCAGCTTCGGACAGGACGACCGCGAGACCCAGTACTTC.

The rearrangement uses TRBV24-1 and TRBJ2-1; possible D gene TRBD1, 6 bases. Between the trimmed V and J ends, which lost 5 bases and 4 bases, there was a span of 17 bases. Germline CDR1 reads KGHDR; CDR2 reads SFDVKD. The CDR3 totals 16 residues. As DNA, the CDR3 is TGTGCCACCAGTGGCAATCCAGCAGGGGAGTACAATGAGCAGTTCTTC. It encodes CATSGNPAGEYNEQFF.

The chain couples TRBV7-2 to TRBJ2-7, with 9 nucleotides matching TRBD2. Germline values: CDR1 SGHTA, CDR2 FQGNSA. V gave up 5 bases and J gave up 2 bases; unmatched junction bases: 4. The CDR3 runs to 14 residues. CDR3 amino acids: CASSPTSGPYEQYF. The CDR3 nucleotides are TGTGCCAGCAGCCCGACTAGCGGTCCCTACGAGCAGTACTTC.

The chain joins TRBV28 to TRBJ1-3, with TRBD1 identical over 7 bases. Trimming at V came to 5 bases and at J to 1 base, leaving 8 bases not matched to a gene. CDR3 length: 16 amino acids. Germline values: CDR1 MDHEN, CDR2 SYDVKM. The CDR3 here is CASSPTGEVSGNTIYF. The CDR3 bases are TGTGCCAGCAGTCCAACAGGGGAGGTTTCTGGAAACACCATATATTTT.

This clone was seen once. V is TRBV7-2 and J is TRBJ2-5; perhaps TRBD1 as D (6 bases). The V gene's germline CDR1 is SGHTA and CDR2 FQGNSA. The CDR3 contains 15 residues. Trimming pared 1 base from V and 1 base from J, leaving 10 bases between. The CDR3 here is CASSLDGQFQETQYF. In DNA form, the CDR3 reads TGTGCCAGCAGCTTAGATGGACAGTTCCAAGAGACCCAGTACTTC.

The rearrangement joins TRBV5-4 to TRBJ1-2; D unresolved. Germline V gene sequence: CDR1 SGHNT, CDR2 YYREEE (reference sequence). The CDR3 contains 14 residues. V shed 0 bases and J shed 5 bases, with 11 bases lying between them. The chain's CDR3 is CASSLDSGEYGYTF. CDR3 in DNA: TGTGCCAGCAGCTTGGACAGCGGGGAGTATGGCTACACCTTC. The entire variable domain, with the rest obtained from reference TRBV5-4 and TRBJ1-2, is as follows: ETGVTQSPTHLIKTRGQQVTLRCSSQSGHNTVSWYQQALGQGPQFIFQYYREEENGRGNFPPRFSGLQFPNYSSELNVNALELDDSALYLCASSLDSGEYGYTFGSGTRLTVV.